This entry lists 3 T cell receptor beta chains sequenced from one sample in a study of sequential checkpoint blockade in melanoma. Profiled with immunoSEQ multiplex PCR; TCRdb holds only in-frame clones, not every one. This table has about 19,000 clones, around 67% appearing once. The sample's treatment: randomized to nivolumab then ipilimumab (arm A) or the reverse (arm B). The specimen comprised CD8+ T cells sorted from blood (inferred from file names), sampled from a patient given nivolumab and ipilimumab in sequence. The origin of the receptors is a human donor with melanoma.

This clone has a handful of counts. The chain links TRBV7-6 to TRBJ1-1; D ambiguous. Per the germline V gene, CDR1 is SGHVS and CDR2 is FNYEAQ. V gave up 7 bases and J gave up 5 bases, with 17 bases separating them. The CDR3 sequence is 14 residues long. The CDR3: CASNQGPGLTEAFF. The CDR3 coding sequence is TGTGCCAGCAACCAAGGCCCGGGGTTAACTGAAGCTTTCTTT.

CDR3 nucleotide sequence: TGTGCCAGCTCATTTGGCAACACCATATATTTT. It specifies CASSFGNTIYF. The rearrangement links TRBV18 to TRBJ1-3, with D hard to call. Looked up from germline, CDR1 is KGHSH and CDR2 is LQKENI. V was shortened by 5 bases and J by 7 bases, with 6 bases between the two germline ends. The CDR3 totals 11 residues.

The count of this clone is one. This chain links TRBV5-6 with TRBJ2-7, with D possibly matching TRBD1 (5 bases). The V end lost 5 bases, the J end lost 2 bases, and 14 bases lay between the germline ends. Germline lookup yields CDR1 SGHDT and CDR2 YYEEEE. The CDR3 is made up of 14 amino acids. Here the CDR3 DNA reads TGTGCCAGCAGTTTCAGGGTCGGCGCCTACGAGCAGTACTTC. Its translation: CASSFRVGAYEQYF.